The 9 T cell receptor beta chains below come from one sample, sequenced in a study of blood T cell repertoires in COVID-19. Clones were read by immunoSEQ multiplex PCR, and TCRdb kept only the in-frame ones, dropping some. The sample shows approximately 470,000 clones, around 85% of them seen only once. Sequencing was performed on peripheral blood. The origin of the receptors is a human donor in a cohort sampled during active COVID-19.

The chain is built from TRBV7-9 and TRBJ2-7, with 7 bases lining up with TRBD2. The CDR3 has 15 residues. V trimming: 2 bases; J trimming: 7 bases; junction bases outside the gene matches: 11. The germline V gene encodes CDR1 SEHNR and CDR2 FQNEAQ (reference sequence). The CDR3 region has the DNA TGTGCCAGCAGCTTAAGATCCGCAGACGGGGGGGAGCAGTACTTC. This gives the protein CASSLRSADGGEQYF.

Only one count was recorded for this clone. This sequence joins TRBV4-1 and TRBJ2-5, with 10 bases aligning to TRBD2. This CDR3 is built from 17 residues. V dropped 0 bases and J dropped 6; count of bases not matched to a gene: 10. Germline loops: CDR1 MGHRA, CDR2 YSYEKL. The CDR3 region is CASSQEVETSGQQTQYF. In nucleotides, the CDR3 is TGCGCCAGCAGCCAAGAGGTCGAGACTAGCGGGCAACAGACCCAGTACTTC.

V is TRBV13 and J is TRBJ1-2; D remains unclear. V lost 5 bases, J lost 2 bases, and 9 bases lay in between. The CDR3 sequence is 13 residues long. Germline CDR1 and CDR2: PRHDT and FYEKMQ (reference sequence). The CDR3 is CASSRTGNYGYTF. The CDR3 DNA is TGTGCCAGCAGCCGGACGGGAAACTATGGCTACACCTTC.

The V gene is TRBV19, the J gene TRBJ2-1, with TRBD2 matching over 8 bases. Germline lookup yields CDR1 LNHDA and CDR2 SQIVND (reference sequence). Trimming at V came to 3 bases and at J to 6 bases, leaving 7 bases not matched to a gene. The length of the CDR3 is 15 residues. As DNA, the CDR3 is TGTGCCAGTAGTATGGGCAGCGGGAGAAGCAATGAGCAGTTCTTC. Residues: CASSMGSGRSNEQFF. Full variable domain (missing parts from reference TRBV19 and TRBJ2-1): DGGITQSPKYLFRKEGQNVTLSCEQNLNHDAMYWYRQDPGQGLRLIYYSQIVNDFQKGDIAEGYSVSREKKESFPLTVTSAQKNPTAFYLCASSMGSGRSNEQFFGPGTRLTVL.

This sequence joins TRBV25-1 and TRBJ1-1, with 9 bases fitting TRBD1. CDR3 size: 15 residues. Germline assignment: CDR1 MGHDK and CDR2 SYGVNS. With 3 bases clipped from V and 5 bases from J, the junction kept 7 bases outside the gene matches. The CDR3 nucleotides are TGTGCCAGCAGTGATAACAGGGGGCCATGGACTGAAGCTTTCTTT. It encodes CASSDNRGPWTEAFF. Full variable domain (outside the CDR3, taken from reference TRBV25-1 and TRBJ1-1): EADIYQTPRYLVIGTGKKITLECSQTMGHDKMYWYQQDPGMELHLIHYSYGVNSTEKGDLSSESTVSRIRTEHFPLTLESARPSHTSQYLCASSDNRGPWTEAFFGQGTRLTVV.

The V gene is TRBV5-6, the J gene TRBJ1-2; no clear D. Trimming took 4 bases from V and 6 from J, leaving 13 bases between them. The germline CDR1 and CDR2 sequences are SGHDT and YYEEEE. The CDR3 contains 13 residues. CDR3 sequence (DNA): TGTGCCAGCAGCAGGAGGAGGGTGGATGGCTACACCTTC. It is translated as CASSRRRVDGYTF.

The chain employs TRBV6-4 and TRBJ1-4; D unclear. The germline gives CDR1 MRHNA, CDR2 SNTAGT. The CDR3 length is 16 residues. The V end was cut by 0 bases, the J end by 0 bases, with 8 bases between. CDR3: CASSDSFTTTNEKLFF. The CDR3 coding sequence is TGTGCCAGCAGTGACTCGTTTACAACAACTAATGAAAAACTGTTTTTT.

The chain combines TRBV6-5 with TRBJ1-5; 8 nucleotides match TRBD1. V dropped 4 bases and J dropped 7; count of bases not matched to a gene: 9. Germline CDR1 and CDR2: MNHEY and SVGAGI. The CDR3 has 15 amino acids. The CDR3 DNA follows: TGTGCCAGCAGTTTAGACAGGGGAATGAGCCAGCCCCAGCATTTT. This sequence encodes CASSLDRGMSQPQHF.

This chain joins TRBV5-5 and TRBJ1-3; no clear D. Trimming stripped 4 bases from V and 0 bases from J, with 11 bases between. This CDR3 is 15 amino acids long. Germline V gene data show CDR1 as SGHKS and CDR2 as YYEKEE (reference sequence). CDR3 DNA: TGTGCCAGCAGCCAAGCCCGAAACTCTGGAAACACCATATATTTT. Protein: CASSQARNSGNTIYF.